This T cell receptor beta chain was identified in a study of shared clonotypes between healthy human individuals. The assay was carried out at the deep level. Sequencing was performed with immunoSEQ multiplex PCR; in TCRdb, only in-frame clones are kept and a portion is missing. Here the sample spans roughly 1 million clones, around 76% being singletons. Details on this clone: The antigen is unknown.

CDR3 length: 16 amino acids. Germline trimming cut 0 bases from V and 5 bases from J; bases unmatched to any gene: 8. The germline V gene encodes CDR1 SGHNT and CDR2 YYREEE (reference sequence). Study conclusions and caveats: The study found approximately 5% of naive CD4 clonotypes shared across four donors.

The sample comprised memory CD4+ T cells sorted from blood. The subset denotes: CD45RA-negative fraction. The TCR comes from a man between 18 and 29 years old in good health. The genes are TRBV5-4 and TRBJ2-1; 7 bases agree with TRBD2. The CDR3 bases are TGTGCCAGCAGCTTGGTTTTGTCAGCGGGGCACAATGAGCAGTTCTTC. Translated: CASSLVLSAGHNEQFF.